The T cell receptor (beta chain) described here comes from a study of cytomegalovirus exposure and HLA in healthy donors. V gave up 0 bases and J gave up 2 bases; unmatched junction bases: 1. This CDR3 is built from 17 residues. Germline CDR1 reads SGHNT; CDR2 reads YYREEE (reference sequence). 13 Jbeta primers and 60 Vbeta primers were used for the PCR. TCRdb keeps only in-frame clones here, not all; method: immunoSEQ multiplex PCR. The data contain approximately 90,000 clones, under 80% of them seen just once; the ten biggest clones take up under 8%. This clone turned up a few times. What it recognizes is unknown. Study outcomes and limitations: According to reports, the classifier identified cytomegalovirus status with high specificity and sensitivity.

The origin of this receptor is a woman aged 30 to 39 in good health and CMV-seronegative. The chain uses TRBV5-4 and TRBJ2-2; 13 nucleotides align to TRBD2. The source material was PBMCs. CDR3 DNA: TGTGCCAGCAGCTTGGGGACTAGCGGGAGTAACACCGGGGAGCTGTTTTTT. Protein sequence: CASSLGTSGSNTGELFF.